A single sample is the source of the 32 T cell receptor beta chains below, sequenced in a study of CD8+ T cells in alopecia areata. In each case, RNA was isolated and then reverse transcribed into cDNA as the sequencing template. Produced via immunoSEQ multiplex PCR; TCRdb's table is partial and in-frame only. The profile covers 150,000 to 200,000 clones, with 50% to 60% appearing a single time and approximately 3.5% taken by the ten largest. Treatment indicated: oral pan-JAK inhibitor, 5-10 mg twice daily. Sequences were derived from CD4+ T cells sorted from blood, sampled at week 4, from a patient treated with tofacitinib. The receptors were gathered from a human donor with alopecia areata.

The chain links TRBV9 to TRBJ1-6, with a tentative D call TRBD1 (6 bases). V dropped 0 bases and J dropped 7 bases, with 11 bases sitting between them. The germline V gene encodes CDR1 SGDLS and CDR2 YYNGEE. CDR3 length equals 15 residues. CDR3 in DNA: TGTGCCAGCAGCGTAGTCGGAACAGGGAATTCACCCCTCCACTTT. Its translation: CASSVVGTGNSPLHF. Full variable domain (remainder filled in from reference TRBV9 and TRBJ1-6): DSGVTQTPKHLITATGQRVTLRCSPRSGDLSVYWYQQSLDQGLQFLIQYYNGEERAKGNILERFSAQQFPDLHSELNLSSLELGDSALYFCASSVVGTGNSPLHFGNGTRLTVT.

The chain combines TRBV11-1 with TRBJ2-7; D unresolved. The CDR3 is made up of 16 amino acids. Germline CDR1 is SGHAT and CDR2 is FQDESV (reference sequence). Trimming left V 5 bases short and J 2 bases short, with 19 bases between. The CDR3 loop is CASSIHDMGIAYEQYF. The CDR3 coding sequence is TGTGCCAGCAGCATCCATGACATGGGGATCGCCTACGAGCAGTACTTC.

This chain connects TRBV23-1 to TRBJ2-5; a possible D gene is TRBD1 (6 bases). TRBV23-1 is assigned to the ORF class and has an uncertain function. V gave up 4 bases and J gave up 1 base, with 16 bases separating them. CDR3 size: 16 residues. This CDR3 reads CASSPQQGRGQETQYF. Written as DNA, the CDR3 is TGCGCCAGCAGTCCGCAACAGGGAAGAGGCCAAGAGACCCAGTACTTC.

This clone showed up just a few times. The chain employs TRBV12-5 and TRBJ2-6; D remains unclear. The V end lost 1 base, the J end lost 9 bases, and 10 bases lay between the germline ends. Per the germline V gene, CDR1 is LGHNT and CDR2 is FRNRAP. The CDR3 covers 14 residues. The CDR3 region is CASGLESGGNVLTF. DNA of the CDR3: TGTGCTAGTGGTTTGGAGAGTGGCGGCAACGTCCTGACTTTC.

This chain uses TRBV5-6 with TRBJ2-5, with 10 positions matching TRBD1. CDR3 length: 16 residues. The V and J ends lost 0 bases and 5 bases, in that order; junction bases with no gene match: 7. Germline assignment: CDR1 SGHDT and CDR2 YYEEEE. Here the CDR3 reads CASSLDGTGVRETQYF. DNA for the CDR3: TGTGCCAGCAGCTTGGACGGGACAGGGGTTCGGGAGACCCAGTACTTC.

This clone turned up a few times. The chain combines TRBV30 with TRBJ1-3, with D unclear. This CDR3 spans 18 amino acids. Germline CDR1 and CDR2: GTSNPN and SVGIG (reference sequence). Trimming took off 1 base at V and 1 base at J, with 20 bases between the two ends. The CDR3 loop is CAWSARAAQFISGNTIYF. The CDR3, as DNA: TGTGCCTGGAGTGCGAGAGCAGCCCAGTTTATTTCTGGAAACACCATATATTTT.

This clone has only one observation. The genes are TRBV25-1 and TRBJ2-4, with D perhaps matching TRBD1 (6 bases). The CDR3 has 16 residues. Per germline, CDR1 MGHDK and CDR2 SYGVNS. V lost 2 bases and J lost 3, with 14 bases in between. The CDR3 DNA is TGTGCCAGCAGTGAACCAGGGTTCAGGGGCAAAAACATTCAGTACTTC. Its translation is CASSEPGFRGKNIQYF.

J is TRBJ2-2 and V is TRBV29-1; D gene ambiguous. V was pared by 3 bases and J by 1 base, with 6 bases between. CDR1 is SQVTM and CDR2 is ANQGSEA in the germline V gene. The CDR3 is 13 amino acids. The CDR3 here is CSVDRRNTGELFF. CDR3 nucleotide sequence: TGCAGCGTTGACAGGCGGAACACCGGGGAGCTGTTTTTT.

J is TRBJ2-2 and V is TRBV28; 7 bases are shared with TRBD1. Trimming at V came to 6 bases and at J to 1 base, leaving 5 bases not matched to a gene. Germline V gives CDR1 MDHEN, CDR2 SYDVKM. This CDR3 contains 15 residues. CDR3: CASRAGTENTGELFF. The DNA for the CDR3 is TGTGCCAGCAGGGCAGGGACAGAGAACACCGGGGAGCTGTTTTTT.

The rearrangement links TRBV4-3 to TRBJ2-3; TRBD2 matches at 7 bases. The germline V gene has CDR1 LGHNA and CDR2 YSLEER. This CDR3 contains 17 residues. With 0 bases clipped from V and 2 bases from J, the junction kept 8 bases outside the gene matches. CDR3: CASSQEGWGGTTDTQYF. CDR3 DNA sequence: TGCGCCAGCAGCCAAGAAGGGTGGGGGGGGACCACAGATACGCAGTATTTT.

This chain joins TRBV6-6 and TRBJ2-7; TRBD1 is a possible D gene (7 bases). CDR3 length equals 13 residues. Germline V gene data show CDR1 as MNHNY and CDR2 as SVGAGI (reference sequence). Trimming left V 2 bases short and J 7 bases short, with 12 bases between. Here the CDR3 DNA reads TGTGCCAGCAGTTACCAGACAGGGAGGGAGCAGTACTTC. Its protein is CASSYQTGREQYF.

J is TRBJ2-5 and V is TRBV7-9; D is undetermined. Germline loops: CDR1 SEHNR, CDR2 FQNEAQ (reference sequence). V was shortened by 3 bases and J by 4 bases, with 15 bases between the two germline ends. The CDR3 spans 15 residues. CDR3 loop: CASSFGVLGSETQYF. The CDR3 nucleotides are TGTGCCAGCAGCTTTGGGGTTCTTGGTTCAGAGACCCAGTACTTC.

This clone has just a few counts. This chain joins TRBV28 and TRBJ2-1; a weak D match, TRBD1 (7 bases). Germline assignment: CDR1 MDHEN and CDR2 SYDVKM. The CDR3 sequence is 14 residues long. V lost 5 bases and J 0 bases, leaving 8 bases between the germline ends. The CDR3 nucleotides are TGTGCCAGCAGTCAGGGGGGCTCCTACAATGAGCAGTTCTTC. This encodes CASSQGGSYNEQFF.

V and J are TRBV10-3 and TRBJ2-1, with 8 bases fitting TRBD1. The V segment lost 8 bases and the J segment 0 bases; nucleotides outside the gene matches: 12. This CDR3 is 17 amino acids long. Germline V CDR1 and CDR2: ENHRY, SYGVKD. The CDR3 region is CAIQTRGPLDSYNEQFF. The CDR3 DNA is TGTGCCATCCAAACCAGGGGGCCCTTAGACTCCTACAATGAGCAGTTCTTC.

V and J are TRBV28 and TRBJ1-2; TRBD1 might be the D (6 bases). Looked up from germline, CDR1 is MDHEN and CDR2 is SYDVKM. Trimming left V 5 bases short and J 3 bases short, with 10 bases between. The CDR3 totals 13 residues. The CDR3 nucleotides are TGTGCCAGCAGTCGTACAGGGCACTATGGCTACACCTTC. Amino acids: CASSRTGHYGYTF.

The gene calls are TRBV27 and TRBJ1-2; 8 bases match TRBD1. The V gene end was trimmed by 2 bases and the J gene end by 3 bases; junction bases not matched to a gene: 5. Germline CDR1 reads MNHEY; CDR2 reads SMNVEV (reference sequence). This CDR3 contains 15 residues. This chain's CDR3 is CASSLAGRGHYGYTF. The CDR3 DNA follows: TGTGCCAGCAGTTTAGCCGGCAGGGGGCACTATGGCTACACCTTC.

This chain joins TRBV6-1 and TRBJ2-7; D not certain. CDR3 length: 11 residues. Germline V CDR1 and CDR2: MNHNS, SASEGT. V lost 2 bases and J 6 bases, leaving 5 bases between the germline ends. This chain's CDR3 is CASSEPLEQYF. CDR3 DNA: TGTGCCAGCAGTGAACCTCTCGAGCAGTACTTC.

The genes are TRBV7-3 and TRBJ2-2; 9 bases agree with TRBD2. The germline V gene encodes CDR1 SGHTA and CDR2 FQGTGA. Trimming cost V 8 bases and J 4 bases; bases outside gene matches: 11. This CDR3 contains 16 residues. In DNA form, the CDR3 reads TGTGCCAGCGGCGTTAGCGGGGGTCACTCCACCGGGGAGCTGTTTTTT. Translated: CASGVSGGHSTGELFF. The full variable domain, with the rest looked up from reference TRBV7-3 and TRBJ2-2, is GAGVSQTPSNKVTEKGKYVELRCDPISGHTALYWYRQSLGQGPEFLIYFQGTGAADDSGLPNDRFFAVRPEGSVSTLKIQRTERGDSAVYLCASGVSGGHSTGELFFGEGSRLTVL.

The genes are TRBV29-1 and TRBJ1-4; 7 bases are a match to TRBD1. The CDR3 is made up of 12 amino acids. V lost 8 bases and J lost 5; bases outside the gene matches: 5. Germline loops: CDR1 SQVTM, CDR2 ANQGSEA. CDR3 sequence: CSSQGSNEKLFF. In nucleotides, the CDR3 is TGCAGCTCACAGGGGAGCAATGAAAAACTGTTTTTT.

This clone was seen only once. The chain couples TRBV25-1 to TRBJ1-4, with no clear D. V was trimmed by 3 bases and J by 8 bases, leaving 16 bases between them. CDR1 and CDR2 from the germline V gene are MGHDK and SYGVNS. This CDR3 is 15 amino acids long. As DNA, the CDR3 is TGTGCCAGCAGTGATAGCGGGCGGGGAGGCGAAAAACTGTTTTTT. Its translation: CASSDSGRGGEKLFF.

The V call is TRBV29-1, the J call TRBJ2-7; D perhaps matches TRBD1 (6 bases). Germline V CDR1 and CDR2: SQVTM, ANQGSEA. V gave up 6 bases and J gave up 0 bases, with 15 bases separating them. The CDR3 covers 14 residues. CDR3 sequence (DNA): TGCAGCGTGCGCTCCGGGACAACCTCCTACGAGCAGTACTTC. It translates to CSVRSGTTSYEQYF.

As for this clone: Other nucleotide sequences in the sample specify the same CDR3. The V call is TRBV29-1, the J call TRBJ2-2, with no clear D. Germline V CDR1 and CDR2: SQVTM, ANQGSEA. The CDR3 is 12 residues long. V dropped 4 bases and J dropped 2 bases, with 5 bases sitting between them. Here the CDR3 reads CSVARNTGELFF. The CDR3, as DNA: TGCAGCGTTGCCAGAAACACCGGGGAGCTGTTTTTT.

The rearrangement joins TRBV10-3 to TRBJ2-5; tentatively, D is TRBD1 (5 bases). Germline V gene lookup returns CDR1 ENHRY and CDR2 SYGVKD. CDR3 length: 15 amino acids. V lost 3 bases and J 1 base, leaving 12 bases between the germline ends. The CDR3 here is CAISEGGHLQETQYF. The CDR3 DNA is TGTGCCATCAGTGAAGGTGGACACCTCCAAGAGACCCAGTACTTC.

This clone turned up a few times. This sequence joins TRBV6-6 and TRBJ2-5, with 11 positions matching TRBD2. CDR1 is MNHNY and CDR2 is SVGAGI in the germline V gene (reference sequence). The CDR3 is 15 residues long. The V gene end was trimmed by 5 bases and the J gene end by 4 bases; junction bases not matched to a gene: 6. This CDR3 is CASSTSGGTRETQYF. CDR3 in DNA: TGTGCCAGCAGTACTAGCGGGGGCACTAGAGAGACCCAGTACTTC.

The chain joins TRBV15 to TRBJ2-3; unclear D gene. CDR1 is LNHNV and CDR2 is YYDKDF in the germline V gene (reference sequence). V was trimmed by 5 bases and J by 5 bases, leaving 14 bases between them. The CDR3 totals 14 residues. CDR3 coding DNA: TGTGCCACCAGCCCCACCACCGATCGAGATACGCAGTATTTT. It specifies CATSPTTDRDTQYF.

This sequence joins TRBV18 and TRBJ1-1, with 11 bases identical to TRBD1. CDR3 length: 15 amino acids. Per the germline V gene, CDR1 is KGHSH and CDR2 is LQKENI. V lost 1 base to trimming and J lost 5 bases; unmatched junction nucleotides: 3. The CDR3: CASSPLRDRGTEAFF. DNA for the CDR3: TGTGCCAGCTCACCACTCCGGGACAGGGGGACTGAAGCTTTCTTT. Complete variable domain (other parts from reference TRBV18 and TRBJ1-1): NAGVMQNPRHLVRRRGQEARLRCSPMKGHSHVYWYRQLPEEGLKFMVYLQKENIIDESGMPKERFSAEFPKEGPSILRIQQVVRGDSAAYFCASSPLRDRGTEAFFGQGTRLTVV.

In this sample, this clone turned up once. The V and J genes are TRBV4-1 and TRBJ2-1; perhaps TRBD1 as D (6 bases). The germline V gene has CDR1 MGHRA and CDR2 YSYEKL. V was pared by 4 bases and J by 8 bases, with 24 bases between. The CDR3 has 17 residues. The CDR3 protein is CASSLPPTGPRGDEQFF. The CDR3 region has the DNA TGCGCCAGCAGCCTCCCCCCGACAGGCCCCAGGGGCGATGAGCAGTTCTTC.

The gene calls are TRBV25-1 and TRBJ2-1, with 11 bases matching TRBD2. The CDR3 has 16 residues. V lost 3 bases to trimming and J lost 6 bases; unmatched junction nucleotides: 7. Germline lookup yields CDR1 MGHDK and CDR2 SYGVNS. The CDR3 is CASSDTSGGRINEQFF. In DNA, the CDR3 is TGTGCCAGCAGTGACACTAGCGGGGGCCGGATCAATGAGCAGTTCTTC.

This chain connects TRBV7-9 to TRBJ2-5; weak D call: TRBD2 (5 bases). V gave up 5 bases and J gave up 4 bases, with 14 bases separating them. The germline CDR1 and CDR2 sequences are SEHNR and FQNEAQ (reference sequence). CDR3 length: 14 amino acids. The CDR3 nucleotides read TGTGCCAGCAGCGCCTCCGGGGTACGAGAGACCCAGTACTTC. Its translation is CASSASGVRETQYF.

V usage is TRBV11-1 and J usage is TRBJ2-3; 8 bases map to TRBD1. The germline CDR1 and CDR2 sequences are SGHAT and FQDESV (reference sequence). The CDR3 has 15 amino acids. J was trimmed by 4 bases and V by 2 bases; bases with no gene match: 5. CDR3 sequence reads: CASSLRQGASDTQYF. The CDR3 nucleotides read TGTGCCAGCAGCTTACGGCAGGGGGCATCAGATACGCAGTATTTT.

V and J are TRBV4-3 and TRBJ2-5; D call uncertain. Germline CDR1 is LGHNA and CDR2 is YSLEER. V was trimmed by 1 base and J by 4 bases, leaving 10 bases between them. The CDR3 has 14 residues. CDR3 amino acids: CASSQVRLSETQYF. In DNA form, the CDR3 reads TGCGCCAGCAGCCAAGTAAGGCTTTCAGAGACCCAGTACTTC.

The CDR3 nucleotides are TGTGCCAGCAGCCGACTAGCGGGGGGTCGGATCCCCACCCAAGAGACCCAGTACTTC. Translation: CASSRLAGGRIPTQETQYF. The rearrangement uses TRBV2 and TRBJ2-5; 13 bases map to TRBD2. The J segment lost 1 base and the V segment lost 6 bases, leaving 14 bases of the junction unmatched. The germline gives CDR1 SNHLY, CDR2 FYNNEI. CDR3 length: 19 amino acids. The full variable domain, its missing parts supplied by reference TRBV2 and TRBJ2-5, is EPEVTQTPSHQVTQMGQEVILRCVPISNHLYFYWYRQILGQKVEFLVSFYNNEISEKSEIFDDQFSVERPDGSNFTLKIRSTKLEDSAMYFCASSRLAGGRIPTQETQYFGPGTRLLVL.